This paragraph covers one T cell receptor (beta chain) sequence. Only a few counts were recorded for this clone. Its specific antigen is unknown. The record has no base qualities; no much larger clone is one base away. The data derive from a study of blood T cell repertoires in COVID-19 (dated by TCRdb to about 2020). About the investigation overall: Samples covering the acute and convalescent phases of COVID-19 were provided by collaborators in the United States, Italy and Spain. Where available, HLA class I and class II types were obtained from metadata supplied by the sample provider rather than from assay-based typing. The sample metadata nearly always contained a de-identified subject ID, COVID-19 status, age in years and sex. The dataset comprised deeply sampled blood TCRbeta repertoires from subjects exposed to, actively infected with, or recovered from COVID-19. A freely available public database, intended as a resource for researchers studying the immune response to SARS-CoV-2, is where the repertoires were released. Samples came from the ongoing ImmuneRACE study (first 160 participants) plus 1,254 subjects from 6 global collaborators. The prospective study material was composed of cDNA or gDNA derived from T cells, B-cell-depleted T cells, or PBMCs.

CDR1 and CDR2 are drawn from the germline V gene: SQVTM, ANQGSEA. The CDR3 covers 12 residues, taking in both the cysteine and the phenylalanine. Kept here is only the CDR3 DNA, which spans 36 bases and is read in frame from base 1. The junction shows trimming of 7 bases on V and 6 bases on J, and the gene matches do not reach 8 bases of it. TCRbeta CDR3 regions were amplified from genomic DNA using the immunoSEQ Assay, a bias-controlled multiplex PCR. The source study handled its data this way. The number of nucleated cells in each sample was estimated by amplification of reference gene primers within the assay. To quantify the absolute abundance of each unique TCRbeta CDR3 rearrangement, sequence reads were collapsed and filtered. For each sample, productive Simpson clonality was calculated as the square root of Simpson's diversity index across productive rearrangements. TCRdb obtained this table from immuneACCESS and retained in-frame rearrangements with V and J assigned. These tables miss some clones; where compared with another copy, unresolved V genes account for less than half of the shortfall, and the remainder is unexplained. V and J calls and clone size are as listed in that table; D and trimming were resolved from the DNA. In all, the sample holds some 270,000 clones, and roughly nine tenths of those were seen once. Together, the top ten hold about 1.7% of the sample.

Results the study describes overall, beyond this receptor: How much clinical and demographic metadata was included differed by source and by participant, and the metadata was provided uncurated.

Enrolling through a virtual design, the prospective study's participants ranged in age from roughly 18 to 95 years and lived across some 23 United States geographic areas. In the prospective study, participants were assigned to cohorts based on the clinical history participants reported in a screening survey and a study questionnaire. Recovered participants in ImmuneRACE Cohort 3 were defined by two consecutive negative NP/OP PCR tests, clearance by a healthcare professional, or resolution of symptoms. Mobile phlebotomists in the prospective study collected whole blood, serum and a nasopharyngeal or oropharyngeal swab from every participant. Additional blood draws and questionnaires over an approximately 2-month period could optionally be provided by prospective study participants. Prospective study blood samples were shipped either frozen or at room temperature before DNA extraction.

The chain is encoded by TRBV29-1 joined to TRBJ1-2, with 7 junctional bases fitting TRBD1. Sequenced sample: PBMCs or T cells enriched from blood (not recorded which). The receptor was derived from a woman between 35 and 50 years old who had recovered from COVID-19. CDR3 loop: CSGSTGWDGYTF. In nucleotide form, the sequence is TGCAGCGGTTCGACAGGGTGGGATGGCTACACCTTC.